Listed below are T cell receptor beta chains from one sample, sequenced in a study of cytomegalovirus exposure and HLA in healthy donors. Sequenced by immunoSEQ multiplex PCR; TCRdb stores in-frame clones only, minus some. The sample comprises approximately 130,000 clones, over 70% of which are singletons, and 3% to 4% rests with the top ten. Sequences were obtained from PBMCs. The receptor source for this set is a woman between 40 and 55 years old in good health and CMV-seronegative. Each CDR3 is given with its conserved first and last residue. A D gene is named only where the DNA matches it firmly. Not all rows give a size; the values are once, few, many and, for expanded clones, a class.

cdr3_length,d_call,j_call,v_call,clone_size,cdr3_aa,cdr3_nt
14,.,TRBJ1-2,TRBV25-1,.,CASRPPGVNYGYTF,TGTGCCAGCAGACCCCCCGGGGTTAACTATGGCTACACCTTC
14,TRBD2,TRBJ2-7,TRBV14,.,CASSQILGAGEQYF,TGTGCCAGCAGCCAAATACTAGGAGCGGGGGAGCAGTACTTC
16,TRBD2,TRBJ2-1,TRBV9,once,CASSVGSGRAYNEQFF,TGTGCCAGCAGCGTAGGGTCCGGGAGGGCCTACAATGAGCAGTTCTTC
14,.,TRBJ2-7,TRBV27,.,CASSLLGQFHEQYF,TGTGCCAGCAGTTTGCTAGGACAGTTCCACGAGCAGTACTTC
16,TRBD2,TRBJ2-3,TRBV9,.,CASNGAGGRQTDTQYF,TGTGCGAGCAACGGGGCCGGCGGGAGGCAAACAGATACGCAGTATTTT
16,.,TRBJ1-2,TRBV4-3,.,CASSQDRTPPNYGYTF,TGCGCCAGCAGCCAAGATCGGACACCACCTAACTATGGCTACACCTTC
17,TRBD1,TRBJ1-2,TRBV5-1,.,CASSPGTGRSMELGYTF,TGCGCCAGCAGCCCTGGGACAGGGAGGAGTATGGAGCTGGGCTACACCTTC
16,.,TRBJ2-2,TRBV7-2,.,CASSLVFGGYTGELFF,TGTGCCAGCAGCTTAGTGTTTGGAGGGTACACCGGGGAGCTGTTTTTT
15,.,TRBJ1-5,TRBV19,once,CASSIIRDSNQPQHF,TGTGCCAGTAGTATAATCAGGGATAGCAATCAGCCCCAGCATTTT
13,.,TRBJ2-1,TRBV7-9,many,CASRSGTYNEQFF,TGTGCCAGCAGGTCCGGGACTTACAATGAGCAGTTCTTC
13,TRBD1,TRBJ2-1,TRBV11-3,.,CASSATRGNEQFF,TGTGCCAGCAGCGCAACCAGGGGGAATGAGCAGTTCTTC
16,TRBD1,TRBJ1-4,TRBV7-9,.,CASSLSPGQRNEKLFF,TGTGCCAGCAGCCTTAGCCCGGGACAGCGTAATGAAAAACTGTTTTTT
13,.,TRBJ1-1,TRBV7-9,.,CASSSQGNTEAFF,TGTGCCAGCAGCTCACAGGGGAACACTGAAGCTTTCTTT
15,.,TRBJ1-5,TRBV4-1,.,CASSQDSGPNQPQHF,TGCGCCAGCAGCCAAGATTCTGGGCCTAATCAGCCCCAGCATTTT